This is a list of T cell receptor beta chains from one sample in a study of CD4+ T cells in melanoma. Here immunoSEQ multiplex PCR was the method, and the copy in TCRdb shows in-frame clones only, minus some. Among more than 90,000 clones, roughly 90% were seen once, and the ten largest hold 2.5% to 3.5%. The sample taken for sequencing was peripheral blood. These receptors were taken from a human donor with melanoma. Each CDR3 is given with its conserved first and last residue. The order of the fields is J gene, V gene, CDR3 protein.

TRBJ1-2	TRBV5-6	CASSLQGRYGYTF
TRBJ1-5	TRBV2	CATRRQRNQPQHF
TRBJ2-7	TRBV5-1	CASSFQQGAHEQYF
TRBJ1-4	TRBV28	CASSLWVGQGTNEKLFF
TRBJ2-7	TRBV19	CASTIRLGGYEQYF
TRBJ2-7	TRBV7-3	CASSLIRREDYEQYF
TRBJ2-1	TRBV5-5	CASKITGVPRNNEQFF
TRBJ2-7	TRBV11-3	CAGGSYEQYF
TRBJ1-2	TRBV4-1	CASSQVIGFGYGYTF
TRBJ2-7	TRBV30	CAWSVQGGQYF
TRBJ2-1	TRBV18	CASSLTGEQFF
TRBJ1-2	TRBV30	CAWSRNLGNYGYTF
TRBJ2-7	TRBV11-3	CASSSLTGTYEQYF
TRBJ2-7	TRBV30	CACQRGYSYEQYF
TRBJ1-2	TRBV6-6	CASSNTGGDYGYTF
TRBJ2-7	TRBV7-9	CASSEQYF
TRBJ2-3	TRBV15	CATSRVLAGRTDTQYF
TRBJ2-5	TRBV29-1	CSVGLETQYF
TRBJ2-5	TRBV7-2	CASSTWTSGGAGTQYF
TRBJ2-1	TRBV6-4	CASSLNEQFF
TRBJ2-2	TRBV7-2	CASSFDGFTGELFF
TRBJ1-3	TRBV14	CASSQERGIGNTIYF
TRBJ1-3	TRBV7-2	CASSLGTVGNTIYF
TRBJ1-3	TRBV7-2	CASNPGIAGNTIYF
TRBJ1-5	TRBV28	CASRTGNQPQHF
TRBJ1-2	TRBV2	CASNYEGYGYTF